The clone carrying this T cell receptor beta chain was seen many times. Its target is not known. As to time point: persistent/refractory GD, antithyroid drugs over 5 years with positive TRAb. The TCR library was made from RNA that had been extracted from PBMCs in TRIzol. Graves' disease diagnosis followed American Thyroid Association guidelines. Peripheral blood, about 9 milliliters of it, was drawn into EDTA tubes. Building of the TCR beta libraries involved iRepertoire HTBI primers and Arm-PCR of CDR3 regions. TCRdb itself ran the multiplex PCR reads through MiXCR, one entry per CDR3 protein. This table holds 400,000 to 500,000 distinct CDR3 sequences, 21% found once. The data stem from a study of regulatory T cells in long-lasting Graves disease. Findings and limits, study-wide: Persistent disease preferred TRBV28, TRBJ1-2 and TRBJ2-5; new disease, TRBV20-1 and TRBJ2-1. Persistent Graves' patients showed reduced TCR diversity versus newly diagnosed patients.

The CDR3 totals 16 residues. With 6 bases removed from V and 2 bases from J, the gap between germline ends came to 19 bases. The sequences come from peripheral blood mononuclear cells (PBMCs), collected when the disease was refractory, from a patient treated with antithyroid drugs. This receptor was taken from a female donor with Graves disease. The rearrangement uses TRBV12-3 or TRBV12-4 and TRBJ1-2, with D unclear. The CDR3 sequence is CASSPDIWTENYGYTF. The DNA for the CDR3 is TGTGCCAGCAGCCCGGATATCTGGACGGAGAACTATGGCTACACCTTC.